A single sample gave rise to the 2 T cell receptor beta chains below, sequenced in a study of blood T cell repertoires in COVID-19. Sequenced by immunoSEQ multiplex PCR; TCRdb stores in-frame clones only, minus some. The sample includes about 260,000 clones, roughly nine tenths of them seen just once. Sequencing used PBMCs or T cells enriched from blood (not recorded which). The receptors originated from a woman younger than 35 who had recovered from COVID-19.

This chain uses TRBV7-9 with TRBJ2-1; 7 positions agree with TRBD1. The CDR3 contains 14 residues. The trim removed 4 bases at V and 8 bases at J, leaving 8 bases unmatched. Per the germline V gene, CDR1 is SEHNR and CDR2 is FQNEAQ (reference sequence). The CDR3 loop reads CASSSHRGLDEQFF. CDR3 nucleotides: TGTGCCAGCAGCTCCCACAGGGGTTTGGATGAGCAGTTCTTC.

The gene calls are TRBV2 and TRBJ2-7; TRBD2 agrees at 9 bases. Germline V CDR1 and CDR2: SNHLY, FYNNEI. Trimming at V came to 5 bases and at J to 2 bases, leaving 4 bases not matched to a gene. This CDR3 spans 14 amino acids. CDR3 sequence (DNA): TGTGCCAGCAGTCTCCCTAGCGGGGCCTACGAGCAGTACTTC. It encodes CASSLPSGAYEQYF. The entire variable domain, with the rest obtained from reference TRBV2 and TRBJ2-7, is as follows: EPEVTQTPSHQVTQMGQEVILRCVPISNHLYFYWYRQILGQKVEFLVSFYNNEISEKSEIFDDQFSVERPDGSNFTLKIRSTKLEDSAMYFCASSLPSGAYEQYFGPGTRLTVT.